This TCR beta chain was documented in a study of circulating CD8 cells and anti-PD-1 response in melanoma. This clonotype is medium-sized. Live CD3+CD8+TCRalphabeta+ cells were sorted into four subsets by PD-1 and/or TIGIT. CDR1 is MNHEY and CDR2 is SVGAGI in the germline V gene. V was cut by 5 bases and J by 0 bases, with 4 bases left in between. This CDR3 has 12 residues. TCR libraries were prepared from around 14 ng of total RNA with the QIAseq Immune Repertoire TCR panel. MiXCR, applied by TCRdb to the reads, yields one record per CDR3 protein. Of several hundred distinct CDR3 sequences listed, about 12% are singletons.

The clonotype was recovered from a human donor with melanoma. Material: CD8+ T cells from PBMCs, obtained at baseline or after one month of anti-PD-1 therapy (not recorded which). The chain has TRBV6-5 and TRBJ1-1; D remains unclear. This chain's CDR3 is CASSHMNTEAFF. The CDR3 region has the DNA TGTGCCAGCAGTCACATGAACACTGAAGCTTTCTTT.